This TCR beta chain was profiled in a study of T cell repertoires in cytomegalovirus infection. Looking at the study overall: Shared public TCR beta signatures pointed to both CMV infection and a matching HLA type.

Overall study findings and caveats: The ex vivo response showed dominance by HLA-C-restricted CMV-specific TCR beta clonotypes.

One entry per CDR3 protein, called by TCRdb with MiXCR from the reads. The sample includes around 740,000 distinct CDR3 sequences, less than 40% of them seen just once. There are many counts of this clonotype. What it binds is not known. CDR3 size: 17 residues. Trimming cost V 5 bases and J 5 bases, with 22 bases left between them. Looked up from germline, CDR1 is SGHVS and CDR2 is FQNEAQ. The sample taken for sequencing was PBMCs. The chain is built from TRBV7-8 and TRBJ2-1; D may match TRBD1 or TRBD2 (6 bases each). This sequence originates from a human donor in good health (CMV status not recorded). Some clones in this sample may be carry-over from other donors' samples. The CDR3 bases are TGTGCCAGCAGCCCGAGAGGGGGGTCTCAGAGGGACAATGAGCAGTTCTTC. Protein sequence: CASSPRGGSQRDNEQFF.